The entry that follows covers one T cell receptor (beta chain) sequence. Exclusion criteria comprised uncontrolled infection, other autoimmune disease, pregnancy or lactation. PBMCs were derived from 10 ml fresh peripheral blood. These data belong to a study of T cells in Graves' hyperthyroidism and ophthalmopathy. Using RNA transcripts as the source, TCR beta CDR3 regions were amplified. Researchers ran a first-round RT-PCR on the TCR CDR3 using the HTBI primer set. Via MiXCR, TCRdb re-called the multiplex PCR reads, giving one row per CDR3 protein. The table shows about 270,000 distinct CDR3 sequences, with around 20% occurring only once. This TCR came from a man aged 30-40 years with Graves' ophthalmopathy. The sequenced sample consisted of blood.

This CDR3 reads CASNMGNEQFF. CDR3 nucleotide sequence: TGTGCCAGCAACATGGGCAATGAGCAGTTCTTC. The chain couples TRBV2 to TRBJ2-1; D uncertain. Trimming removed 7 bases at V and 6 bases at J, with 7 bases between. The CDR3 sequence is 11 residues long. The germline V gene encodes CDR1 SNHLY and CDR2 FYNNEI.